The 32 T cell receptor beta chains below come from one sample, sequenced in a study of blood T cell repertoires in COVID-19. The protocol was immunoSEQ multiplex PCR, while the TCRdb copy is restricted to in-frame clones and leaves out a portion. Of around 270,000 clones in the sample, around nine tenths were seen once. The sample taken for sequencing was peripheral blood. These receptors all stem from a man aged 25 to 45 with active or convalescent COVID-19.

This sequence joins TRBV19 and TRBJ2-7; D may be TRBD1 (5 bases). Per germline, CDR1 LNHDA and CDR2 SQIVND (reference sequence). The CDR3 has 13 residues. The V end lost 0 bases, the J end lost 2 bases, and 5 bases lay between the germline ends. CDR3 nucleotides: TGTGCCAGTAGTATAGACAGGGCCTACGAGCAGTACTTC. Protein product: CASSIDRAYEQYF.

This rearrangement joins TRBV11-2 to TRBJ1-6; no definite D call. The V end lost 1 base, the J end lost 10 bases, and 20 bases lay between the germline ends. CDR3 length: 17 residues. In germline, CDR1 is SGHAT, CDR2 FQNNGV. CDR3 bases: TGTGCCAGCAGCTTAGTTGGCGGCCCGCCCACCTTCTCACCCCTCCACTTT. Its protein is CASSLVGGPPTFSPLHF.

This clone was counted a few times. This chain uses TRBV5-1 with TRBJ1-1; TRBD1 aligns across 7 bases. Per germline, CDR1 SGHRS and CDR2 YFSETQ. This CDR3 contains 16 residues. The junction had 9 bases not matched to a gene; V was cut back by 4 bases and J by 0 bases. The CDR3 DNA reads as TGCGCCAGCAGCGGGGGCACACAGGGGATGAACACTGAAGCTTTCTTT. Amino acid sequence: CASSGGTQGMNTEAFF.

The chain couples TRBV19 to TRBJ1-5, with D possibly being TRBD1 (6 bases). Germline CDR1 is LNHDA and CDR2 is SQIVND (reference sequence). Trimming shortened V by 7 bases and J by 0 bases, and 13 bases separated the two germline ends. CDR3 length: 15 residues. The CDR3 is CASTRGAYSNQPQHF. CDR3 sequence (DNA): TGTGCCAGTACCCGGGGGGCCTATAGCAATCAGCCCCAGCATTTT. Combining the CDR3 with reference TRBV19 and TRBJ1-5 gives the whole variable domain DGGITQSPKYLFRKEGQNVTLSCEQNLNHDAMYWYRQDPGQGLRLIYYSQIVNDFQKGDIAEGYSVSREKKESFPLTVTSAQKNPTAFYLCASTRGAYSNQPQHFGDGTRLSIL.

The chain couples TRBV12-3 or TRBV12-4 to TRBJ1-2; D uncertain. V lost 6 bases and J 5 bases, leaving 13 bases between the germline ends. The CDR3 consists of 13 residues. The CDR3 DNA sequence: TGTGCCAGCAGCCCGCAGAGGACTTATGGCTACACCTTC. Translated: CASSPQRTYGYTF.

J is TRBJ2-7 and V is TRBV4-2; TRBD2 matches 15 bases. The CDR3 extends over 17 amino acids. Looked up from germline, CDR1 is LGHNA and CDR2 is YNFKEQ. V was clipped by 4 bases and J by 4 bases; unmatched bases: 8. CDR3 in amino acids: CASSPRTSGGATYEQYF. In nucleotides, the CDR3 is TGTGCCAGCAGCCCGAGGACTAGCGGGGGGGCAACTTACGAGCAGTACTTC.

The V gene is TRBV6-4, the J gene TRBJ1-6; weak D call: TRBD1 (5 bases). The germline CDR1 and CDR2 sequences are MRHNA and SNTAGT. Trimming stripped 7 bases from V and 1 base from J, with 11 bases between. There are 15 residues in the CDR3. For the CDR3, the DNA is TGTGCCAGCACAGGGCTTTTATCCTATAATTCACCCCTCCACTTT. It specifies CASTGLLSYNSPLHF.

This clone has just a few counts. V is TRBV5-4 and J is TRBJ1-4; possible D gene TRBD1, 6 bases. V was shortened by 2 bases and J by 8 bases, with 13 bases between the two germline ends. The CDR3 contains 14 residues. Germline V CDR1 and CDR2: SGHNT, YYREEE (reference sequence). Here the CDR3 DNA reads TGTGCCAGCAGCTTAGGGGACAAGAGGGAAAAACTGTTTTTT. It yields the protein CASSLGDKREKLFF. The variable domain in full, with the rest retrieved from reference TRBV5-4 and TRBJ1-4, is ETGVTQSPTHLIKTRGQQVTLRCSSQSGHNTVSWYQQALGQGPQFIFQYYREEENGRGNFPPRFSGLQFPNYSSELNVNALELDDSALYLCASSLGDKREKLFFGSGTQLSVL.

The gene calls are TRBV6-6 and TRBJ1-1; possibly TRBD1 for D (6 bases). V gave up 5 bases and J gave up 11 bases, with 21 bases separating them. Germline V lookup: CDR1 MNHNY, CDR2 SVGAGI (reference sequence). The CDR3 spans 14 residues. The CDR3 sequence is CASSRDKGNRGAFF. As DNA, the CDR3 is TGTGCCAGCAGTCGGGACAAGGGGAATCGTGGGGCTTTCTTT.

The V and J genes are TRBV9 and TRBJ2-6, with a weak D call TRBD1 (5 bases). CDR3 length equals 21 residues. V lost 3 bases to trimming and J lost 1 base, with 26 bases between them. Germline V lookup: CDR1 SGDLS, CDR2 YYNGEE. CDR3 sequence: CASSGPDRQTEIKSGANVLTF. The CDR3 region has the DNA TGTGCCAGCAGCGGGCCCGACCGACAGACGGAGATAAAATCTGGGGCCAACGTCCTGACTTTC.

The chain combines TRBV5-5 with TRBJ2-7; D is possibly TRBD2 (7 bases). CDR1 SGHKS and CDR2 YYEKEE come from the germline V gene (reference sequence). The CDR3 is 15 amino acids. The germline V and J ends were trimmed by 4 bases and 3 bases, with 17 bases remaining between them. The CDR3 coding sequence is TGTGCCAGCAGCGGCCAGCGGGACACGCTCTACGAGCAGTACTTC. Amino acids: CASSGQRDTLYEQYF.

The chain recombines TRBV2 with TRBJ2-2, with TRBD2 as a possible D gene (6 bases). Trimming took 4 bases from V and 0 from J, leaving 18 bases between them. The V gene's germline CDR1 is SNHLY and CDR2 FYNNEI. CDR3 length: 18 residues. CDR3 sequence reads: CASSGLLPGGPNTGELFF. The DNA of the CDR3 is TGTGCCAGCAGTGGACTCCTGCCCGGGGGACCGAACACCGGGGAGCTGTTTTTT.

This clone was detected only a few times. The chain combines TRBV30 with TRBJ2-7; 7 bases are a match to TRBD2. The ends lost 2 bases at V and 3 bases at J; junction bases unmatched: 4. The CDR3 runs 13 residues. Per the germline V gene, CDR1 is GTSNPN and CDR2 is SVGIG (reference sequence). CDR3 sequence: CAWSPGGNYEQYF. The CDR3 region has the DNA TGTGCCTGGAGTCCCGGGGGGAACTACGAGCAGTACTTC.

The chain links TRBV29-1 to TRBJ1-5; perhaps TRBD1 as D (5 bases). The V and J ends lost 5 bases and 0 bases respectively, with 14 bases between them. The CDR3 runs 15 residues. Germline CDR1 SQVTM, CDR2 ANQGSEA. The DNA of the CDR3 is TGCAGCGTTAGTGTAGACAGAAATAGCAATCAGCCCCAGCATTTT. It encodes CSVSVDRNSNQPQHF.

The V call is TRBV6-2 or TRBV6-3, the J call TRBJ2-1; 10 nucleotides align to TRBD1. CDR1 and CDR2 from the germline V gene are MNHEY and SVGEGT. J lost 3 bases, V lost 2 bases, and 13 bases had no gene match. The length of the CDR3 is 19 residues. CDR3 nucleotide sequence: TGTGCCAGCAGTTACACCCGACAGGGGGCAAAGGGTCGCTACAATGAGCAGTTCTTC. This sequence encodes CASSYTRQGAKGRYNEQFF.

This rearrangement joins TRBV12-3 or TRBV12-4 to TRBJ2-3; tentatively, D is TRBD1 (6 bases). Trimming stripped 7 bases from V and 10 bases from J, with 15 bases between. The CDR3 has 12 residues. This CDR3 is CASNPGDASQYF. The CDR3 coding sequence is TGTGCCAGCAACCCAGGGGACGCCTCGCAGTATTTT.

The gene calls are TRBV2 and TRBJ2-1; TRBD1 aligns across 8 bases. CDR3 length: 19 residues. V shed 6 bases and J 0 bases; nucleotides not matched to a gene: 16. CDR1 and CDR2 from the germline V gene are SNHLY and FYNNEI. In DNA form, the CDR3 reads TGTGCCAGCAGGCCGCCGGGACAGGCCACAAAAGGCTCCTACAATGAGCAGTTCTTC. The encoded protein is CASRPPGQATKGSYNEQFF.

In this sample, this clone turned up once. The CDR3 spells CASSQEDREYEQYF. DNA of the CDR3: TGTGCCAGCAGCCAAGAGGACAGAGAATACGAGCAGTACTTC. The gene calls are TRBV4-2 and TRBJ2-7; tentatively, D is TRBD1 (6 bases). Germline V gives CDR1 LGHNA, CDR2 YNFKEQ. This CDR3 is built from 14 residues. The V gene lost 0 bases and the J gene lost 4 bases, with 10 bases spanning the gap.

There are a few counts of this clone. The chain carries TRBV5-1 and TRBJ1-2, with TRBD1 identical over 7 bases. CDR3 length: 14 residues. Trimming took 0 bases from V and 1 from J; bases not matched to a gene: 0. Germline V gene sequence: CDR1 SGHRS, CDR2 YFSETQ. CDR3 region: CASSLAGGNYGYTF. The CDR3 region has the DNA TGCGCCAGCAGCTTGGCAGGGGGTAACTATGGCTACACCTTC.

The CDR3 reads CASSPPKGYTF. In nucleotides, the CDR3 is TGTGCCAGCTCACCACCCAAAGGCTACACCTTC. The chain recombines TRBV18 with TRBJ1-2; the D is unclear. Germline CDR1 and CDR2: KGHSH and LQKENI. This CDR3 spans 11 amino acids. V lost 0 bases to trimming and J lost 8 bases, with 4 bases between them. The whole variable domain, remainder taken from reference TRBV18 and TRBJ1-2, is NAGVMQNPRHLVRRRGQEARLRCSPMKGHSHVYWYRQLPEEGLKFMVYLQKENIIDESGMPKERFSAEFPKEGPSILRIQQVVRGDSAAYFCASSPPKGYTFGSGTRLTVV.

The table lists this clone with a few counts. V and J are TRBV6-2 or TRBV6-3 and TRBJ2-2; possible D gene TRBD1, 5 bases. Trimming pared 3 bases from V and 7 bases from J, leaving 15 bases between. Germline V gives CDR1 MNHEY, CDR2 SVGEGT. This CDR3 is built from 15 residues. The CDR3 loop reads CASSYPQGEYGELFF. In DNA, the CDR3 is TGTGCCAGCAGTTATCCTCAAGGGGAATACGGGGAGCTGTTTTTT.

This chain uses TRBV6-1 with TRBJ2-1, with TRBD2 matching 13 bases. V shed 3 bases and J 3 bases; nucleotides not matched to a gene: 11. CDR3 length: 19 amino acids. CDR1 and CDR2 (germline): MNHNS, SASEGT. For the CDR3, the DNA is TGTGCCAGCAGTGACCAGCCGGGACTAGCGGGGATGGTCTACAATGAGCAGTTCTTC. Translating it yields CASSDQPGLAGMVYNEQFF.

This clone was counted between two and nine times. This chain links TRBV5-6 with TRBJ1-6; D remains ambiguous. CDR3 length: 17 amino acids. Germline V gives CDR1 SGHDT, CDR2 YYEEEE. With 0 bases removed from V and 5 bases from J, the gap between germline ends came to 15 bases. The CDR3 sequence: CASSLDLWAANNSPLHF. The CDR3 DNA reads as TGTGCCAGCAGCTTGGATCTTTGGGCAGCCAATAATTCACCCCTCCACTTT.

This sequence joins TRBV9 and TRBJ2-1, with D possibly matching TRBD1 (5 bases). Trimming pared 4 bases from V and 5 bases from J, leaving 13 bases between. CDR1 and CDR2 from the germline V gene are SGDLS and YYNGEE. The CDR3 spans 14 residues. As DNA, the CDR3 is TGTGCCAGCAGCCCCGAGACAGTAAACAATGAGCAGTTCTTC. It encodes CASSPETVNNEQFF. The complete variable domain, with remaining parts taken from reference TRBV9 and TRBJ2-1, reads DSGVTQTPKHLITATGQRVTLRCSPRSGDLSVYWYQQSLDQGLQFLIQYYNGEERAKGNILERFSAQQFPDLHSELNLSSLELGDSALYFCASSPETVNNEQFFGPGTRLTVL.

The CDR3 loop reads CASSRQGKGTQYF. The CDR3 nucleotides are TGTGCCAGCAGCCGGCAGGGAAAAGGGACCCAGTACTTC. This chain connects TRBV3-1 (or the pseudogene TRBV3-2) to TRBJ2-5, with D perhaps matching TRBD1 (5 bases). Germline V lookup: CDR1 LGHDT, CDR2 YNNKEL (reference sequence). The CDR3 has 13 residues. The V and J ends lost 4 bases and 7 bases respectively, with 13 bases between them.

The gene calls are TRBV9 and TRBJ2-3; no reliable D call. There are 14 residues in the CDR3. V lost 1 base, J lost 4 bases, and 10 bases lay in between. Germline V gene sequence: CDR1 SGDLS, CDR2 YYNGEE. This CDR3 is CASSVSQKPDTQYF. In DNA form, the CDR3 reads TGTGCCAGCAGCGTATCACAGAAACCAGATACGCAGTATTTT.

V is TRBV10-3 and J is TRBJ1-3; no reliable D call. V dropped 10 bases and J dropped 4 bases, with 5 bases sitting between them. This CDR3 comprises 10 residues. CDR1 is ENHRY, CDR2 SYGVKD, per germline. Here the CDR3 reads CATQGNTIYF. The CDR3 DNA reads as TGTGCCACCCAAGGAAACACCATATATTTT.

A word on this clone: This sample also contains other DNA sequences that code for the same CDR3. The chain joins TRBV6-5 to TRBJ2-6; D is perhaps TRBD1 (6 bases). This CDR3 region has 15 residues. CDR1 and CDR2 from the germline V gene are MNHEY and SVGAGI. Trimming left V 6 bases short and J 4 bases short, with 13 bases between. The DNA for the CDR3 is TGTGCCAGCAGCCCACAGGGTTCAGGGGCCAACGTCCTGACTTTC. It specifies CASSPQGSGANVLTF.

The chain carries TRBV4-3 and TRBJ1-5; D remains unclear. Germline V gives CDR1 LGHNA, CDR2 YSLEER. This CDR3 has 15 residues. The V end was cut by 4 bases, the J end by 3 bases, with 13 bases between. CDR3 residues: CASSRERHINQPQHF. CDR3 sequence (DNA): TGCGCCAGCAGCCGCGAGAGGCACATCAATCAGCCCCAGCATTTT.

This clone was counted between two and nine times. V and J are TRBV7-2 and TRBJ1-5; 9 bases are shared with TRBD1. V lost 1 base, J lost 0 bases, and 10 bases stayed unmatched. The CDR3 extends over 19 amino acids. Germline CDR1 reads SGHTA; CDR2 reads FQGNSA. DNA for the CDR3: TGTGCCAGCAGCTTAGATGTTGGGACAGGGCCCTTTAGCAATCAGCCCCAGCATTTT. This encodes CASSLDVGTGPFSNQPQHF.

The genes are TRBV10-3 and TRBJ2-3, with TRBD1 matching 7 bases. The CDR3 is 13 amino acids. V shed 6 bases, J shed 6 bases, and the junction held 6 bases outside the gene matches. Germline V gene data show CDR1 as ENHRY and CDR2 as SYGVKD. The DNA of the CDR3 is TGTGCCATCAGCGGGACAGCTAGTGATACGCAGTATTTT. As protein: CAISGTASDTQYF.

The chain joins TRBV4-2 to TRBJ1-2, with 9 bases lining up with TRBD1. Germline V gene data show CDR1 as LGHNA and CDR2 as YNFKEQ. CDR3 length equals 15 residues. V was pared by 0 bases and J by 6 bases, with 5 bases of the junction left unmatched. This CDR3 is CASSQDGRQGDGYTF. In nucleotides, the CDR3 is TGTGCCAGCAGCCAAGATGGTCGACAGGGGGATGGCTACACCTTC.